This T cell receptor (beta chain) was documented in a study of blood T cell repertoires in COVID-19. Across the study: Acute and convalescent COVID-19 samples came from the United States, Italy and Spain. PBMCs, B-cell-depleted T cells, or T cells were the source of the cDNA or gDNA that made up the material.

Germline loops: CDR1 SGDLS, CDR2 YYNGEE. V gave up 1 base and J gave up 3 bases; unmatched junction bases: 7. This CDR3 is 17 amino acids long. Source study methods: Estimation of nucleated cell counts relied on the amplification of reference gene primers. Profiling relied on immunoSEQ multiplex PCR, and the TCRdb table lists in-frame clones only, not all of them. From that table come the V and J calls and clone size; the DNA was used to work out D and trimming. The data show 65,000 to 90,000 clones, with 70% to 85% seen just once and more than 4% held by the top ten. The material sequenced was peripheral blood. V and J are TRBV9 and TRBJ2-3; 11 bases agree with TRBD2. This TCR came from a woman aged 55-75 years with acute or convalescent COVID-19. The CDR3 spells CASSVSPRLAGTDTQYF. In DNA form, the CDR3 reads TGTGCCAGCAGCGTAAGTCCCAGACTAGCGGGAACAGATACGCAGTATTTT.